This T cell receptor (beta chain) was captured in a study of T cells in Graves' hyperthyroidism and ophthalmopathy. Germline CDR1 is SGHAT and CDR2 is FQNNGV. The CDR3 extends over 17 amino acids. V lost 1 base to trimming and J lost 7 bases; unmatched junction nucleotides: 8. RNA transcripts yielded amplified TCR beta CDR3 regions. The HTBI set primed first-round TCR CDR3 RT-PCR. TCRdb independently ran MiXCR on the multiplex PCR reads; one entry per CDR3 protein. The sample has about 710,000 distinct CDR3 sequences; roughly 15% are singletons. This receptor was obtained from a man aged 18 to 30 with Graves' hyperthyroidism. The chain recombines TRBV11-2 with TRBJ1-6, with 9 bases fitting TRBD1. The sequencing input was blood. This chain's CDR3 is CASSLVGQGRGNSPLHF. The CDR3 DNA reads as TGTGCCAGCAGCTTAGTGGGACAGGGAAGGGGGAATTCACCCCTCCACTTT.